This T cell receptor beta chain was recorded in a study of blood T cell repertoires in COVID-19. Across the study: PBMCs, B-cell-depleted T cells, or T cells were the source of the cDNA or gDNA that made up the material.

Repertoires were generated with immunoSEQ multiplex PCR, while TCRdb's copy carries only in-frame clones and drops some. The sample has tens of thousands of clones; about three quarters are singletons. What was sequenced was peripheral blood. This clonotype was sampled from a woman aged 65 to 85 with acute or convalescent COVID-19.

Here the CDR3 reads CASTKLPLAVDYTF. The CDR3 DNA reads as TGTGCCAGCACTAAACTGCCGCTCGCAGTTGACTACACCTTC. The chain couples TRBV18 to TRBJ1-2; no clear D. V was shortened by 8 bases and J by 10 bases, with 23 bases between the two germline ends. CDR3 size: 14 residues. The germline V gene encodes CDR1 KGHSH and CDR2 LQKENI.